The rows below give T cell receptor beta chains drawn from one sample of a study of T cells in Graves' hyperthyroidism and ophthalmopathy. Each CDR3 protein gets one entry after TCRdb re-called the multiplex PCR reads with MiXCR. The sample holds some 510,000 distinct CDR3 sequences, around 20% seen once. The sequencing sample was made of blood. Every receptor here comes from a young man with Graves' hyperthyroidism. CDR3s include the opening cysteine and the closing phenylalanine or tryptophan. A D gene is named only where the DNA matches it firmly. Only some rows state a clone size, as once, few, many or a class for expanded clones.

NA	TRBV18	TRBD1	TRBJ1-2	TGTGCCAGCACTACAGGGGATGGCTACACCTTC	CASTTGDGYTF
NA	TRBV6-1	NA	TRBJ2-7	TGTGCCAGCAGTGAAACAGGGAACTACGAGCAGTACTTC	CASSETGNYEQYF
many	TRBV6-1	NA	TRBJ1-1	TGTGCCAGCAGTCTTTCCGCCATGAACACTGAAGCTTTCTTT	CASSLSAMNTEAFF
many	TRBV6-1	TRBD2	TRBJ2-1	TGTGCCAGCAGTGACGGACTAGCGGGCTTACCCTACAATGAGCAGTTCTTC	CASSDGLAGLPYNEQFF
many	TRBV5-1	TRBD1	TRBJ1-1	TGCGCCAGCAGCTTGGGCGCGACAGGGGACACTGAAGCTTTCTTT	CASSLGATGDTEAFF
many	TRBV13	NA	TRBJ2-7	TGTGCCAGCAGCTTAGCCCTTACCGAGCAGTACTTC	CASSLALTEQYF
many	TRBV14	NA	TRBJ2-5	TGTGCCAGCAGCCAAGTTGGGGGACAGACCCAGTACTTC	CASSQVGGQTQYF
NA	TRBV30	NA	TRBJ1-6	TGTGCCTGGAGTGGACAGTATAATTCACCCCTCCACTTT	CAWSGQYNSPLHF
many	TRBV28	NA	TRBJ2-2	TGTGCCAGCAGTTCCCCTGGCGGGGAGCTGTTTTTT	CASSSPGGELFF
many	TRBV27	TRBD1	TRBJ1-2	TGTGCCAGCAGTTTAGGAGGGGGGGGACAGGGGTATGGCTACACCTTC	CASSLGGGGQGYGYTF
many	TRBV30	NA	TRBJ2-2	TGTGCCTGGAGACCCCAGGGGTACGGGGAGCTGTTTTTT	CAWRPQGYGELFF
few	TRBV27	NA	TRBJ1-1	TGTGCCAGCAGTTCGGCCGGGTGGGGGAACACTGAAGCTTTCTTT	CASSSAGWGNTEAFF
few	TRBV4-2	NA	TRBJ1-5	TGTGCCAGCAGCCAAGTCTCCGGGCGTAGCAATCAGCCCCAGCATTTT	CASSQVSGRSNQPQHF
NA	TRBV11-2	TRBD1	TRBJ1-3	TGTGCCAGCAGCTTAAATCCTACAGGGGAGGGAGGAAACACCATATATTTT	CASSLNPTGEGGNTIYF
many	TRBV19	NA	TRBJ1-1	TGTGCCAGTAGTATCCAGGCAGGCACTGAAGCTTTCTTT	CASSIQAGTEAFF
NA	TRBV9	NA	TRBJ2-7	TGTGCCAGCAGCCCGGGGGCGGCGAGCTCCTACGAGCAGTACTTC	CASSPGAASSYEQYF
NA	TRBV2	NA	TRBJ2-4	TGTGCCAGCAGTGAATTCCGGGGTAGGGCCAAAAACATTCAGTACTTC	CASSEFRGRAKNIQYF
many	TRBV6-1	NA	TRBJ1-1	TGTGTGACGAGAAAGCTGGGGAACACTGAAGCTTTCTTT	CVTRKLGNTEAFF
many	TRBV29-1	NA	TRBJ1-1	TGCAGCGTTGGACGGATGAACACTGAAGCTTTCTTT	CSVGRMNTEAFF
NA	TRBV30	NA	TRBJ2-5	TGTGCCTGGAGTGTACAATTGGAGACCCAGTACTTC	CAWSVQLETQYF
many	TRBV12-3/TRBV12-4	NA	TRBJ1-1	TGTGCCAGCAGTTTTCAGGGGACTGAAGCTTTCTTT	CASSFQGTEAFF
many	TRBV5-6	TRBD1	TRBJ1-1	TGTGCCAGCAGCTTGTACCGGGACAGGGTTATGAACACTGAAGCTTTCTTT	CASSLYRDRVMNTEAFF
many	TRBV9	NA	TRBJ1-3	TGTGCCAGCAGCGACACAGGAACTGGAAACACCATATATTTT	CASSDTGTGNTIYF
NA	TRBV27	NA	TRBJ1-2	TGTGCCAGCAGTTTGTCCCCGGCCAGGGTCAATTTCTATGGCTACACCTTC	CASSLSPARVNFYGYTF
many	TRBV6-1	NA	TRBJ2-5	TGTGCCAGCAGTGGTTCCAGCTGGGAGACCCAGTACTTC	CASSGSSWETQYF
many	TRBV2	NA	TRBJ2-2	TGTGCCAGCAGTGAGGAGACAGCGAACACCGGGGAGCTGTTTTTT	CASSEETANTGELFF
many	TRBV11-2	NA	TRBJ2-7	TGTGCCAGCAGCTTAGAGACCGATCCTAGGACCGCCTACGAGCAGTACTTC	CASSLETDPRTAYEQYF
NA	TRBV28	NA	TRBJ1-5	TGTGCCAGCAGCGGGCGGGGTGCGTATAGCAATCAGCCCCAGCATTTT	CASSGRGAYSNQPQHF
NA	TRBV6-1	NA	TRBJ2-7	TGTGCCAGCAATGGGGCAGGGTACGAGCAGTACTTC	CASNGAGYEQYF
many	TRBV15	NA	TRBJ1-1	TGTGCCACCAGCCTGAGAAGGGGGAAGAACACTGAAGCTTTCTTT	CATSLRRGKNTEAFF
few	TRBV11-2	TRBD1	TRBJ2-6	TGTGCCAGCAGCCCGGGACAGGATCCCTACTACGGGGCCAACGTCCTGACTTTC	CASSPGQDPYYGANVLTF
many	TRBV20-1	TRBD1	TRBJ2-7	TGCAGTGCTAGAGACGTGGGACAGGGGACCTACGAGCAGTACTTC	CSARDVGQGTYEQYF
few	TRBV5-1	TRBD1	TRBJ2-7	TGCGCCAGCAGCGGCTGGACAGGGGGCGAGCAGTACTTC	CASSGWTGGEQYF
few	TRBV4-2	NA	TRBJ2-5	TGTGCCAGCAGCCAAGACAGAAGCGGTCAAGAGACCCAGTACTTC	CASSQDRSGQETQYF
few	TRBV29-1	NA	TRBJ1-1	TGCAGCGGGGGGGCGCGAAGTACTGAAGCTTTCTTT	CSGGARSTEAFF
NA	TRBV11-2	NA	TRBJ1-5	TGTGCCAGCGCAGGGACTCACTCTTATAGCAATCAGCCCCAGCATTTT	CASAGTHSYSNQPQHF
many	TRBV9	NA	TRBJ1-1	TGTGCCAGCAGCGTAGGGTCAAGTTCGAACACTGAAGCTTTCTTT	CASSVGSSSNTEAFF
many	TRBV30	NA	TRBJ1-1	TGTGCCTGGAGTGTCGGGATAGGAACTGAAGCTTTCTTT	CAWSVGIGTEAFF
many	TRBV4-1	NA	TRBJ1-1	TGCGCCAGCAGCCAAGATCGGGTGTTGGGGAGAGCTTTCTTT	CASSQDRVLGRAFF
NA	TRBV6-1	TRBD1	TRBJ2-7	TGTGCCAGCAGTGCCGGGACAGGGTATCCCGAGCAGTACTTC	CASSAGTGYPEQYF